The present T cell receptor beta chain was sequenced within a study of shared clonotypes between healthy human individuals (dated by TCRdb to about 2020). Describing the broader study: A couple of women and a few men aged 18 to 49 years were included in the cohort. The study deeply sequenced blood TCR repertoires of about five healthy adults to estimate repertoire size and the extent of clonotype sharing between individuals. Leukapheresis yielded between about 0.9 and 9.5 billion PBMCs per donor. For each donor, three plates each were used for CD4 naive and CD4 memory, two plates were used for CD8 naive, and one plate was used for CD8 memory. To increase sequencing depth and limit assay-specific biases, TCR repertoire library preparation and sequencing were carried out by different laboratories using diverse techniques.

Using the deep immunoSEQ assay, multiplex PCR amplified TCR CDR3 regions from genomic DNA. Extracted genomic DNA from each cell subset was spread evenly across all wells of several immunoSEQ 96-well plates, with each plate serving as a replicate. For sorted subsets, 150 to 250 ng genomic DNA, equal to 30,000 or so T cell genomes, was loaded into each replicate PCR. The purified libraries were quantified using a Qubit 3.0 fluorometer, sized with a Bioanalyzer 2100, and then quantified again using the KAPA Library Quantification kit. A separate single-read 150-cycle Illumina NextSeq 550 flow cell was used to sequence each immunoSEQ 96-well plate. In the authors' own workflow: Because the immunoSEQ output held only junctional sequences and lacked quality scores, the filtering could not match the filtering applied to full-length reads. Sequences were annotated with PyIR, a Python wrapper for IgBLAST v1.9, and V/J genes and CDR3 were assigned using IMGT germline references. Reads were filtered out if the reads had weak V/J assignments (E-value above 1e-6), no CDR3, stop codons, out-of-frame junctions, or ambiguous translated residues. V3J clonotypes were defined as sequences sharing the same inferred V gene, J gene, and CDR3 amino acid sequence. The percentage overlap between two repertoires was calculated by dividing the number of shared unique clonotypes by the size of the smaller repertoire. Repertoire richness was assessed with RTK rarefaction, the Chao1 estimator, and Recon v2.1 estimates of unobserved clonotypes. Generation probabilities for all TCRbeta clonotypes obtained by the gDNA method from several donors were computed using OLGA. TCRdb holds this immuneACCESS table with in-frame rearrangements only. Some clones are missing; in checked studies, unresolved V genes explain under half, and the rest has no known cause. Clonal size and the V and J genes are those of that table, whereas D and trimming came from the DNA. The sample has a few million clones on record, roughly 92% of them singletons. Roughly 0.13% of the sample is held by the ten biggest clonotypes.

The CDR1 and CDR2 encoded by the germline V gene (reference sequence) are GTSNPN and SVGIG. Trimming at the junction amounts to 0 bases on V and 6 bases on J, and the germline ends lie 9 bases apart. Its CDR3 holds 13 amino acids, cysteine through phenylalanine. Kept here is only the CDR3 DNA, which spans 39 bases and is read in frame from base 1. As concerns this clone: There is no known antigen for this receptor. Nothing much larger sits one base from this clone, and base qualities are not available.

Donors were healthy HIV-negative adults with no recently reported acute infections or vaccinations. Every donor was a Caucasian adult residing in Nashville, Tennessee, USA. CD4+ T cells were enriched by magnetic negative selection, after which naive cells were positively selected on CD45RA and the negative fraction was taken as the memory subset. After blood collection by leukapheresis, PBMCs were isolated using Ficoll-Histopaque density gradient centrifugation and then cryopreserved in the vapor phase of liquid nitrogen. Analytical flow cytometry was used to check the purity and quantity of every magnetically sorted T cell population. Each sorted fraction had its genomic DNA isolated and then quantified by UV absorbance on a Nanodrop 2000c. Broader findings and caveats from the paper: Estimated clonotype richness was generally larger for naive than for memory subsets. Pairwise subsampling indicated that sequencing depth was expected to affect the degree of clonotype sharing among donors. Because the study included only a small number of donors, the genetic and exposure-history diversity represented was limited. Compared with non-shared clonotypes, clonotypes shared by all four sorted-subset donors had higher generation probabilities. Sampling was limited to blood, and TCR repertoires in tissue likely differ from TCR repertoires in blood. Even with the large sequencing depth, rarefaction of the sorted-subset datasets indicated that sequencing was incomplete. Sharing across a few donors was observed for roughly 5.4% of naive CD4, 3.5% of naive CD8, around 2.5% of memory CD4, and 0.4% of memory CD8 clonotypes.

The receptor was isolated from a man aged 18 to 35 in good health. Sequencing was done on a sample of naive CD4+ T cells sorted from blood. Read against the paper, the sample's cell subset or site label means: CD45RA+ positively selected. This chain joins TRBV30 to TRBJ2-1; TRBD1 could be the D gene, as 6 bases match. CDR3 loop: CAWSVGQTNEQFF. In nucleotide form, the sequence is TGTGCCTGGAGTGTCGGACAGACCAATGAGCAGTTCTTC.